The rows below give T cell receptor beta chains drawn from one sample of a study of T cells after yellow fever vaccination. MiXCR, applied by TCRdb to the 5' RACE reads, yields one record per CDR3 protein. The table lists some 320,000 distinct CDR3 sequences, over 3.5% of them singletons, with 19% in the top ten. This material consisted of PBMCs, taken 15 days after the yellow fever booster vaccination. These receptors originate from a man younger than 35 who received the YFV17D yellow fever vaccine. Both conserved end residues are part of each CDR3. A D gene is named only where the DNA matches it firmly. Clone size appears in some rows only: once, few, many, or a class for an expanded clone.

>TRBV19|-|-|TRBJ1-2
TGTGCCAGTACCACAGGTTCGGTCGGCTACACCTTC
CASTTGSVGYTF
>TRBV20-1|-|many|TRBJ1-3
TGCAGTGCTAGACCCGACGGGGAGTGGCGCAACACCATATATTTT
CSARPDGEWRNTIYF
>TRBV2|TRBD1|many|TRBJ1-1
TGTGCCACGGGGGACAGCCTTCCACCTGAAGCTTTCTTT
CATGDSLPPEAFF
>TRBV29-1|TRBD1|-|TRBJ2-4
TGCAGCGTCACAGGGGTAGGCAAAAACATTCAGTACTTC
CSVTGVGKNIQYF
>TRBV20-1|TRBD2|-|TRBJ2-1
TGCAGTGCTCAGGGCGGGGGTCGTGAGCAGTTCTTC
CSAQGGGREQFF
>TRBV6-5|-|many|TRBJ1-2
TGTGCCAGCAGTGGGGTTAACTATGGCTACACCTTC
CASSGVNYGYTF
>TRBV5-1|-|many|TRBJ1-4
TGCGCCAGCAGCCCGGGGGGACTTAATGAAAAACTGTTTTTT
CASSPGGLNEKLFF
>TRBV29-1|-|-|TRBJ2-6
TGCAGCGTCGGGGATGGGGCCAACGTCCTGACTTTC
CSVGDGANVLTF
>TRBV20-1|-|many|TRBJ1-1
TGCAGTGCTTCTTGGGGACCAGTGAACACTGAAGCTTTCTTT
CSASWGPVNTEAFF
>TRBV6-2/TRBV6-3|-|many|TRBJ2-5
TGTGCCAGCAGTTACATAGGGGTAGCCCAGTACTTC
CASSYIGVAQYF
>TRBV2|TRBD1|many|TRBJ1-4
TGTGCCAGCAACCGACAGGGGTTCGGAGAAAAACTGTTTTTT
CASNRQGFGEKLFF
>TRBV3-1|TRBD1|-|TRBJ1-1
TGTGCCAGCAGCCTCCCACAGGGGGCGCGGACTGAAGCTTTCTTT
CASSLPQGARTEAFF
>TRBV7-2|TRBD2|-|TRBJ2-1
TGTGCCAGCAGCTTAGGGGGCCTAGCGGTTGAGCAGTTCTTC
CASSLGGLAVEQFF
>TRBV6-2/TRBV6-3|-|few|TRBJ1-6
TGTGCCAGCAGCTTGCAAGCTTCACCCCTCCACTTT
CASSLQASPLHF
>TRBV5-6|-|many|TRBJ2-3
TGTGCCAGCAGCTTGGCCAATTCAGATACGCAGTATTTT
CASSLANSDTQYF
>TRBV4-3|TRBD1|few|TRBJ2-3
TGCGCCAGCAGCCAAGAGGACAGGGCGACAGATACGCAGTATTTT
CASSQEDRATDTQYF
>TRBV20-1|-|-|TRBJ1-2
TGCAGTGCTAGCCCGGGGGGAACCGGCCGGGGCTATGGCTACACCTTC
CSASPGGTGRGYGYTF
>TRBV12-3/TRBV12-4|TRBD1|many|TRBJ1-1
TGTGCCAGCAGTTTGCCCGGACAGGGATTGACTGAAGCTTTCTTT
CASSLPGQGLTEAFF
>TRBV4-1|TRBD1|many|TRBJ1-2
TGCGCCAGCAGCCCAACTGGGACAGGGTATGGCTACACCTTC
CASSPTGTGYGYTF
>TRBV7-2|-|many|TRBJ2-1
TGTGCCAGCAGCTTGTCACTAGAATCCTACAATGAGCAGTTCTTC
CASSLSLESYNEQFF
>TRBV4-2|-|many|TRBJ2-5
TGTGCCAGCAGCCAAGTGTACGGGGGCCAAGAGACCCAGTACTTC
CASSQVYGGQETQYF
>TRBV7-2|-|many|TRBJ1-6
TGTGCCAGCAGCTTCGGACCAAATTCACCCCTCCACTTT
CASSFGPNSPLHF
>TRBV5-4|TRBD1|-|TRBJ1-6
TGTGCCAGCAGCTTGGAGGGGACAGTAGATTCACCCCTCCACTTT
CASSLEGTVDSPLHF
>TRBV27|-|many|TRBJ2-5
TGTGCCAGCGGCCCAGGTATGGGAGAGACCCAGTACTTC
CASGPGMGETQYF
>TRBV7-2|TRBD2|many|TRBJ2-1
TGTGCCAGCAGCCCCAGGGCTGCGGGGGGCTACAATGAGCAGTTCTTC
CASSPRAAGGYNEQFF
>TRBV20-1|-|many|TRBJ1-1
TGCAGTGCTCCACCGACCACGGGCACTGAAGCTTTCTTT
CSAPPTTGTEAFF
>TRBV5-1|TRBD2|many|TRBJ2-1
TGCGCCAGCAGCCGACCTGGGGCGGGGGGTGAGCAGTTCTTC
CASSRPGAGGEQFF
>TRBV7-2|-|few|TRBJ2-3
TGTGCCAGCAGCTCCGACCCTAGCACAGATACGCAGTATTTT
CASSSDPSTDTQYF
>TRBV4-3|-|few|TRBJ2-5
TGCGCCAGCAGCCAAAACCCGTCGGAGACCCAGTACTTC
CASSQNPSETQYF
>TRBV4-3|-|many|TRBJ1-5
TGCGCCAGCAGCCAAGATGGTCCAGGGGCCTATAGCAATCAGCCCCAGCATTTT
CASSQDGPGAYSNQPQHF
>TRBV5-4|-|few|TRBJ2-7
TGTGCCAGCAGCAGGGGGGGCAGGAGCGAGCAGTACTTC
CASSRGGRSEQYF
>TRBV15|-|-|TRBJ2-1
TGTGCCACCAGCAGAGCCAGCTTTGAGACCTACAATGAGCAGTTCTTC
CATSRASFETYNEQFF
>TRBV7-2|-|many|TRBJ2-3
TGTGCCAGCAGCTCGGACGGGGGTAGCACAGATACGCAGTATTTT
CASSSDGGSTDTQYF
>TRBV7-8|-|few|TRBJ2-2
TGTGCCAGCAGCCTCGGACTACCATTGGGCACCGGGGAGCTGTTTTTT
CASSLGLPLGTGELFF
>TRBV11-2|-|few|TRBJ1-6
TGTGCCAGCAGCACCAAGGGGTGGGGTATGTTCCACTTT
CASSTKGWGMFHF
>TRBV5-1|TRBD2|-|TRBJ2-1
TGCGCCAGCAGCTTCAGGGCTAGCGGGGGCTCCTACAATGAGCAGTTCTTC
CASSFRASGGSYNEQFF
>TRBV20-1|TRBD2|-|TRBJ2-3
TGCAGTGCTAGAACTAGCGGGGGTCGCACAGATACGCAGTATTTT
CSARTSGGRTDTQYF
>TRBV28|TRBD2|-|TRBJ2-3
TGTGCCAGCGGTTCCATAGCGGGAAGCACAGATACGCAGTATTTT
CASGSIAGSTDTQYF
>TRBV4-3|TRBD2|many|TRBJ2-1
TGCGCCAGCAGCCAAGATAGTTCACGGGGACTAGGCCATAATGAGCAGTTCTTC
CASSQDSSRGLGHNEQFF
>TRBV5-6|-|few|TRBJ2-5
TGTGCCAGCAGCTTGGGGGGGGCCTGGGAGACCCAGTACTTC
CASSLGGAWETQYF
>TRBV20-1|-|-|TRBJ1-1
TGCAGTGCTAGAGATCCGAACACTGAAGCTTTCTTT
CSARDPNTEAFF
>TRBV2|-|-|TRBJ1-1
TGTGCCAGCGAAGGGCCGGCGAGGACTGAAGCTTTCTTT
CASEGPARTEAFF
>TRBV20-1|-|many|TRBJ1-1
TGCAGTGCCTCCGAGACAATGAACACTGAAGCTTTCTTT
CSASETMNTEAFF
>TRBV12-3/TRBV12-4|TRBD1|few|TRBJ1-5
TGTGCCAGCAGTCACACAGGGGTGAGCAATCAGCCCCAGCATTTT
CASSHTGVSNQPQHF
>TRBV6-5|TRBD1|few|TRBJ2-5
TGTGCCAGCAGTTCTTGGGACAGGAAAGAGACCCAGTACTTC
CASSSWDRKETQYF
>TRBV29-1|-|few|TRBJ1-1
TGCAGCGGATGGGACGGCCGCCGTGAAGCTTTCTTT
CSGWDGRREAFF
>TRBV27|-|-|TRBJ2-1
TGTGCCAGCAGTTTATCCACCTCGGCTGAGCAGTTCTTC
CASSLSTSAEQFF
>TRBV13|-|many|TRBJ2-7
TGTGCCAGCAGCTTAGCGGGGGTCAACGAGCAGTACTTC
CASSLAGVNEQYF
>TRBV7-8|TRBD1|many|TRBJ1-1
TGTGCCAGCAGCCGGACAGGGAACACTGAAGCTTTCTTT
CASSRTGNTEAFF
>TRBV6-6|TRBD1|-|TRBJ2-1
TGTGCCAGCAGGCCTGGACAGGGAGAGCAGTTCTTC
CASRPGQGEQFF
>TRBV6-6|-|many|TRBJ1-2
TGTGCCAGCAGAAAACAGGGTATTGATGGCTACACCTTC
CASRKQGIDGYTF
>TRBV7-2|-|few|TRBJ1-1
TGTGCCAGCAGCTTTGTAAGGGGAGGGACTGAAGCTTTCTTT
CASSFVRGGTEAFF
>TRBV5-5|-|few|TRBJ2-5
TGTGCCAGCAGCGTGCGGGGACAGACAAAAGAGACCCAGTACTTC
CASSVRGQTKETQYF
>TRBV5-5|-|few|TRBJ1-2
TGTGCCAGCAGCTTGGATCCGGGAAACTATGGCTACACCTTC
CASSLDPGNYGYTF
>TRBV20-1|TRBD2|-|TRBJ2-1
TGCAGTGCTAGTCGGGCTAGCGGACTTGGAAATGAGCAGTTCTTC
CSASRASGLGNEQFF
>TRBV5-1|TRBD1|few|TRBJ2-2
TGCGCCAGCAGCCAGGGACAGGAGGACACCGGGGAGCTGTTTTTT
CASSQGQEDTGELFF
>TRBV20-1|TRBD2|-|TRBJ2-3
TGCAGTGCTCCGGTCGGGATAAGCGGGGCCTTCACAGATACGCAGTATTTT
CSAPVGISGAFTDTQYF
>TRBV6-1|TRBD2|few|TRBJ2-1
TGTGCCAGCAGTGAACTTAGCGGGGGGGCGGTTTACAATGAGCAGTTCTTC
CASSELSGGAVYNEQFF
>TRBV7-7|-|many|TRBJ2-1
TGTGCCACCCGTTCGGTGACCTCCTACAATGAGCAGTTCTTC
CATRSVTSYNEQFF
>TRBV5-1|-|many|TRBJ2-2
TGCGCCAGCAGCTCCGGGTTCGGGTCCGGGGAGCTGTTTTTT
CASSSGFGSGELFF